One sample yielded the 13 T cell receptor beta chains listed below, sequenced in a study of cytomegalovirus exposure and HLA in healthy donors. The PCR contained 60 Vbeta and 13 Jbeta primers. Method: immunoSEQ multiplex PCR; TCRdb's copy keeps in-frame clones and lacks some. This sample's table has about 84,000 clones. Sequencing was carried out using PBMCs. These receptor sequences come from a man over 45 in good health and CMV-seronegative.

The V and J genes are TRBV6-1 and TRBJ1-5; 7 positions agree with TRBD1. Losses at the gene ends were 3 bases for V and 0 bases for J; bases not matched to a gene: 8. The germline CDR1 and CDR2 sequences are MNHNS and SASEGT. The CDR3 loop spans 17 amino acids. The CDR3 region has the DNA TGTGCCAGCAGTGACTACTACACAGGGGTTAGCAATCAGCCCCAGCATTTT. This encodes CASSDYYTGVSNQPQHF.

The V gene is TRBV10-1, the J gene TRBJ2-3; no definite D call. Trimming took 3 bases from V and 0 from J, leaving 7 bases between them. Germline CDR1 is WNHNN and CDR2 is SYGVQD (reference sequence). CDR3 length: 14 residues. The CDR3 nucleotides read TGCGCCAGCAGTGATCCTCCCAGCACAGATACGCAGTATTTT. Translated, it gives CASSDPPSTDTQYF.

In DNA, the CDR3 is TGTGCCAGCAGCTTCGCCGGGACAGGCGTCTACGAGCAGTACTTC. Translation: CASSFAGTGVYEQYF. This chain connects TRBV5-6 to TRBJ2-7, with 8 bases aligning to TRBD1. There are 15 residues in the CDR3. The germline V gene has CDR1 SGHDT and CDR2 YYEEEE. Trimming removed 2 bases from V and 3 bases from J; junction bases left unmatched: 7. Drawing the rest from reference TRBV5-6 and TRBJ2-7, the complete variable domain is DAGVTQSPTHLIKTRGQQVTLRCSPKSGHDTVSWYQQALGQGPQFIFQYYEEEERQRGNFPDRFSGHQFPNYSSELNVNALLLGDSALYLCASSFAGTGVYEQYFGPGTRLTVT.

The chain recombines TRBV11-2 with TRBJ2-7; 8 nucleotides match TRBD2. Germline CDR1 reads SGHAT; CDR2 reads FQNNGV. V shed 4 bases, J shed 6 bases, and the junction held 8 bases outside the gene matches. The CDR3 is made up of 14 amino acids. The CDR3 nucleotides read TGTGCCAGCAGCTACGAGCGGGGGTCAAGCGAGCAGTACTTC. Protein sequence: CASSYERGSSEQYF.

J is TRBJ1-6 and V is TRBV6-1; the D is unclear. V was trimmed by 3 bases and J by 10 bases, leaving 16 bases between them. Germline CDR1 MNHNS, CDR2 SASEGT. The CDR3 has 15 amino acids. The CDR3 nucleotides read TGTGCCAGCAGTGACCTCGACCAGGTGACGTCACCCCTCCACTTT. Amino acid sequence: CASSDLDQVTSPLHF.

The CDR3 coding sequence is TGTGCCAGCAGCTGGACTAGCGGGGGATCAGGGGAGCAGTTCTTC. It encodes CASSWTSGGSGEQFF. The chain recombines TRBV7-3 with TRBJ2-1; 13 bases line up with TRBD2. V trimming: 4 bases; J trimming: 10 bases; junction bases outside the gene matches: 7. CDR1 is SGHTA and CDR2 is FQGTGA in the germline V gene. The CDR3 totals 15 residues.

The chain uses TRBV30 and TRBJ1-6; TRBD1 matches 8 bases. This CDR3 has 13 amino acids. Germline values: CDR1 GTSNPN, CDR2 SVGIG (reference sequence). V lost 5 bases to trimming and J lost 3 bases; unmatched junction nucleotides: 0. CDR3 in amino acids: CAWGTGYNSPLHF. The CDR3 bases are TGTGCCTGGGGGACAGGCTATAATTCACCCCTCCACTTT. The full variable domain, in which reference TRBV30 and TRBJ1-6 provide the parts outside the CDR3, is SQTIHQWPATLVQPVGSPLSLECTVEGTSNPNLYWYRQAAGRGLQLLFYSVGIGQISSEVPQNLSASRPQDRQFILSSKKLLLSDSGFYLCAWGTGYNSPLHFGNGTRLTVT.

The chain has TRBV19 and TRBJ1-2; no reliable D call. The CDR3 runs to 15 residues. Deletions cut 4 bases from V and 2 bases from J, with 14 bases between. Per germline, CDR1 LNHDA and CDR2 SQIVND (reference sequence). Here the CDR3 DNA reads TGTGCCAGTAGTAGGAACGCAGGTCTGAACTATGGCTACACCTTC. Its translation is CASSRNAGLNYGYTF.

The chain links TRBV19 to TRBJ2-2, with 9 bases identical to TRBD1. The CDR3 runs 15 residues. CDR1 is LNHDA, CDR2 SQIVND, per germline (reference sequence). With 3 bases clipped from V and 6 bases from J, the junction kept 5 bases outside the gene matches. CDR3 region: CASSIGDRVSGELFF. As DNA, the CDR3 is TGTGCCAGTAGTATTGGGGACAGGGTATCCGGGGAGCTGTTTTTT.

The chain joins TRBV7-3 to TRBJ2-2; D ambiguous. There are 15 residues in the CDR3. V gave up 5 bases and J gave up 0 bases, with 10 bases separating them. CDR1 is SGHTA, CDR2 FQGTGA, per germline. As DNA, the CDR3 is TGTGCCAGCAGCCTAATCTCGGCGAACACCGGGGAGCTGTTTTTT. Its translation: CASSLISANTGELFF.

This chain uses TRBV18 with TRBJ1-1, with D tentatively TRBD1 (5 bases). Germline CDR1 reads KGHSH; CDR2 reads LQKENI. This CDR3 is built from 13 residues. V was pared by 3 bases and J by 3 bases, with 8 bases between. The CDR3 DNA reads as TGTGCCAGCTCACCCAGGGCTGACACTGAAGCTTTCTTT. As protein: CASSPRADTEAFF.

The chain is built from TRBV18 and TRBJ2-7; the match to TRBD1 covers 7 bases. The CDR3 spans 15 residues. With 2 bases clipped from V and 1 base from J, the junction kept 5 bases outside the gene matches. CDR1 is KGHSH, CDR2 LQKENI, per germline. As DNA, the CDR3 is TGTGCCAGCTCACCAGAAAACAGGGGATCCTACGAGCAGTACTTC. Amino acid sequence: CASSPENRGSYEQYF.

In nucleotides, the CDR3 is TGTGCCAGCAGTGACCCGGGTCTTGGCTACACCTTC. It yields the protein CASSDPGLGYTF. V gene TRBV2 combines with J gene TRBJ1-2, with D hard to call. The CDR3 sequence is 12 residues long. The germline gives CDR1 SNHLY, CDR2 FYNNEI. The V end was cut by 3 bases, the J end by 7 bases, with 9 bases between.